This is a list of T cell receptor beta chains from one sample in a study of shared clonotypes between healthy human individuals. The repertoire was sequenced with immunoSEQ multiplex PCR; TCRdb's copy has only in-frame clones and lacks some. This table holds more than 2,000,000 clones, more than 85% found once. Sequencing used naive CD4+ T cells from PBMCs. All receptors come from a man aged 18 to 30 in good health. Some clones in this sample may be carry-over from other donors' samples. The CDR3 runs from the conserved cysteine through the conserved F or W. The D gene is left open where the match is weak. A row's size may be missing; if present it is once, few, many or a size class.

v_call: TRBV6-1; clone_size: once; d_call: NA; j_call: TRBJ2-1; cdr3_aa: CASSFGDEQFF; cdr3_nt: TGTGCCAGCAGTTTCGGGGATGAGCAGTTCTTC
v_call: TRBV5-6; clone_size: NA; d_call: NA; j_call: TRBJ1-2; cdr3_aa: CASGDLGGYGYTF; cdr3_nt: TGTGCCAGCGGGGACCTGGGAGGGTATGGCTACACCTTC
v_call: TRBV5-1; clone_size: NA; d_call: TRBD2; j_call: TRBJ2-2; cdr3_aa: CASSPGLPFTGELFF; cdr3_nt: TGCGCCAGCAGCCCGGGACTACCGTTTACCGGGGAGCTGTTTTTT
v_call: TRBV29-1; clone_size: NA; d_call: NA; j_call: TRBJ2-3; cdr3_aa: CSAPSEGTGTDTQYF; cdr3_nt: TGCAGCGCACCCTCCGAGGGGACGGGCACAGATACGCAGTATTTT
v_call: TRBV11-2; clone_size: NA; d_call: TRBD2; j_call: TRBJ2-1; cdr3_aa: CASSPGLVIYNEQFF; cdr3_nt: TGTGCCAGCAGCCCGGGACTAGTGATCTACAATGAGCAGTTCTTC
v_call: TRBV7-7; clone_size: NA; d_call: NA; j_call: TRBJ2-1; cdr3_aa: CASSLDGGGKQFF; cdr3_nt: TGTGCCAGCAGTCTAGATGGGGGGGGCAAGCAGTTCTTC
v_call: TRBV6-5; clone_size: once; d_call: NA; j_call: TRBJ2-2; cdr3_aa: CASREGVKAGELFF; cdr3_nt: TGTGCCAGCAGGGAGGGCGTCAAAGCCGGGGAGCTGTTTTTT
v_call: TRBV18; clone_size: NA; d_call: NA; j_call: TRBJ2-2; cdr3_aa: CASSPRTNTGELFF; cdr3_nt: TGTGCCAGCTCACCGCGGACAAACACCGGGGAGCTGTTTTTT
v_call: TRBV6-1; clone_size: NA; d_call: NA; j_call: TRBJ2-7; cdr3_aa: CASSEVEGEGEQYF; cdr3_nt: TGTGCCAGCAGTGAAGTTGAGGGCGAGGGCGAGCAGTACTTC
v_call: TRBV9; clone_size: NA; d_call: NA; j_call: TRBJ2-2; cdr3_aa: CASSVGGYTGELFF; cdr3_nt: TGTGCCAGCAGCGTAGGGGGGTACACCGGGGAGCTGTTTTTT
v_call: TRBV2; clone_size: NA; d_call: NA; j_call: TRBJ2-7; cdr3_aa: CASSDQGSLYEQYF; cdr3_nt: TGTGCCAGCAGTGATCAGGGCTCCCTATACGAGCAGTACTTC
v_call: TRBV5-8; clone_size: NA; d_call: TRBD1; j_call: TRBJ2-1; cdr3_aa: CASSLGQGTYNEQFF; cdr3_nt: TGTGCCAGCAGCCTGGGACAGGGAACCTACAATGAGCAGTTCTTC
v_call: TRBV6-6; clone_size: once; d_call: TRBD1; j_call: TRBJ1-1; cdr3_aa: CASSDRVGTEAFF; cdr3_nt: TGTGCCAGCAGCGACAGGGTAGGCACTGAAGCTTTCTTT
v_call: TRBV19; clone_size: NA; d_call: TRBD2; j_call: TRBJ2-1; cdr3_aa: CASSMGGVKASVSYNEQFF; cdr3_nt: TGTGCCAGTAGTATGGGGGGGGTAAAAGCTTCAGTTTCTTACAATGAGCAGTTCTTC
v_call: TRBV9; clone_size: once; d_call: TRBD1; j_call: TRBJ2-2; cdr3_aa: CASSINRGSPGELFF; cdr3_nt: TGTGCCAGCAGCATAAACAGGGGAAGTCCCGGGGAGCTGTTTTTT
v_call: TRBV18; clone_size: NA; d_call: TRBD2; j_call: TRBJ2-3; cdr3_aa: CASSLGTSGSADTQYF; cdr3_nt: TGTGCCAGCTCCCTGGGGACTAGCGGGAGTGCAGATACGCAGTATTTT
v_call: TRBV29-1; clone_size: NA; d_call: NA; j_call: TRBJ1-1; cdr3_aa: CSVVGTEAFF; cdr3_nt: TGCAGCGTTGTTGGCACTGAAGCTTTCTTT
v_call: TRBV7-6; clone_size: NA; d_call: TRBD1; j_call: TRBJ1-2; cdr3_aa: CASTPVEGANYGYTF; cdr3_nt: TGTGCCAGCACCCCTGTGGAGGGGGCCAACTATGGCTACACCTTC
v_call: TRBV2; clone_size: NA; d_call: NA; j_call: TRBJ2-5; cdr3_aa: CASGWGGPGETQYF; cdr3_nt: TGTGCCAGCGGGTGGGGGGGGCCCGGAGAGACCCAGTACTTC
v_call: TRBV30; clone_size: once; d_call: NA; j_call: TRBJ2-2; cdr3_aa: CAWSPWDTSGTGELFF; cdr3_nt: TGTGCCTGGAGTCCGTGGGACACCTCGGGCACCGGGGAGCTGTTTTTT
v_call: TRBV6-1; clone_size: NA; d_call: NA; j_call: TRBJ1-4; cdr3_aa: CASSDLGKLFF; cdr3_nt: TGTGCCAGCAGTGATCTGGGAAAACTGTTTTTT
v_call: TRBV5-1; clone_size: NA; d_call: TRBD1; j_call: TRBJ1-4; cdr3_aa: CASSSMTGGFEKLFF; cdr3_nt: TGCGCCAGCAGCTCCATGACAGGGGGGTTTGAAAAACTGTTTTTT
v_call: TRBV27; clone_size: NA; d_call: NA; j_call: TRBJ2-1; cdr3_aa: CASSPRIKTGEQFF; cdr3_nt: TGTGCCAGCAGTCCCCGGATAAAGACGGGTGAGCAGTTCTTC
v_call: TRBV19; clone_size: NA; d_call: TRBD2; j_call: TRBJ2-3; cdr3_aa: CASSTSGARDTQYF; cdr3_nt: TGTGCCAGTAGTACTAGCGGGGCCCGGGATACGCAGTATTTT
v_call: TRBV2; clone_size: few; d_call: TRBD1; j_call: TRBJ1-1; cdr3_aa: CASRAGQGKGTEAFF; cdr3_nt: TGTGCCAGCAGGGCCGGACAGGGGAAAGGCACTGAAGCTTTCTTT
v_call: TRBV4-3; clone_size: NA; d_call: TRBD2; j_call: TRBJ2-1; cdr3_aa: CASSHGLAGDPYNEQFF; cdr3_nt: TGCGCCAGCAGCCACGGACTAGCGGGAGACCCCTACAATGAGCAGTTCTTC
v_call: TRBV15; clone_size: once; d_call: TRBD2; j_call: TRBJ2-7; cdr3_aa: CATSRGHTSGIFAEAYEQYF; cdr3_nt: TGTGCCACCAGCAGAGGCCATACTAGCGGGATTTTCGCCGAGGCCTACGAGCAGTACTTC
v_call: TRBV5-1; clone_size: NA; d_call: NA; j_call: TRBJ2-7; cdr3_aa: CASSLVGDVRYEQYF; cdr3_nt: TGCGCCAGCAGCTTGGTTGGGGACGTTAGGTACGAGCAGTACTTC
v_call: TRBV5-1; clone_size: once; d_call: NA; j_call: TRBJ2-1; cdr3_aa: CASSPDLAYNEQFF; cdr3_nt: TGCGCCAGCAGCCCGGATCTAGCCTACAATGAGCAGTTCTTC
v_call: TRBV27; clone_size: NA; d_call: NA; j_call: TRBJ1-2; cdr3_aa: CASSPQGRAFTF; cdr3_nt: TGTGCCAGCAGTCCTCAGGGGAGGGCCTTCACCTTC
v_call: TRBV9; clone_size: NA; d_call: NA; j_call: TRBJ1-5; cdr3_aa: CASSPDKGRQPQHF; cdr3_nt: TGTGCCAGCAGCCCGGACAAGGGGCGACAGCCCCAGCATTTT
v_call: TRBV4-1; clone_size: NA; d_call: NA; j_call: TRBJ1-4; cdr3_aa: CASSGRVTEKLFF; cdr3_nt: TGCGCCAGCAGCGGCCGGGTTACTGAAAAACTGTTTTTT
v_call: TRBV11-2; clone_size: NA; d_call: TRBD2; j_call: TRBJ2-5; cdr3_aa: CASSQRGKEYQETQYF; cdr3_nt: TGTGCCAGCAGCCAGCGGGGCAAAGAGTACCAAGAGACCCAGTACTTC
v_call: TRBV5-1; clone_size: NA; d_call: TRBD2; j_call: TRBJ2-3; cdr3_aa: CASMGLAGAGDTQYF; cdr3_nt: TGCGCCAGCATGGGGCTAGCGGGAGCAGGTGATACGCAGTATTTT
v_call: TRBV9; clone_size: NA; d_call: TRBD2; j_call: TRBJ2-7; cdr3_aa: CASSVGASGRPSYEQYF; cdr3_nt: TGTGCCAGCAGCGTAGGGGCTAGCGGGAGGCCCTCCTACGAGCAGTACTTC
v_call: TRBV19; clone_size: NA; d_call: NA; j_call: TRBJ2-2; cdr3_aa: CASIGGTGELFF; cdr3_nt: TGTGCCAGTATTGGCGGCACCGGGGAGCTGTTTTTT
v_call: TRBV28; clone_size: NA; d_call: TRBD1; j_call: TRBJ2-2; cdr3_aa: CAIRGQGATGELFF; cdr3_nt: TGTGCCATTCGTGGGCAGGGGGCGACCGGGGAGCTGTTTTTT
v_call: TRBV28; clone_size: NA; d_call: NA; j_call: TRBJ2-5; cdr3_aa: CASSLGAGRKYF; cdr3_nt: TGTGCCAGCAGTTTAGGGGCAGGCCGAAAGTACTTC
v_call: TRBV5-1; clone_size: NA; d_call: TRBD1; j_call: TRBJ2-7; cdr3_aa: CASSTDRARQYF; cdr3_nt: TGCGCCAGCAGCACGGACAGGGCCCGGCAGTACTTC
v_call: TRBV28; clone_size: NA; d_call: NA; j_call: TRBJ1-2; cdr3_aa: CASSRDRTGGYGYTF; cdr3_nt: TGTGCCAGCAGCCGCGACAGGACGGGGGGCTATGGCTACACCTTC
v_call: TRBV30; clone_size: NA; d_call: NA; j_call: TRBJ2-2; cdr3_aa: CAWSVVRAGGELFF; cdr3_nt: TGTGCCTGGAGTGTGGTTAGGGCGGGCGGGGAGCTGTTTTTT
v_call: TRBV4-1; clone_size: NA; d_call: TRBD1; j_call: TRBJ2-6; cdr3_aa: CASSPIPTGVLFSGANVLTF; cdr3_nt: TGCGCCAGCAGCCCCATCCCGACAGGGGTTCTTTTCTCTGGGGCCAACGTCCTGACTTTC
v_call: TRBV7-2; clone_size: NA; d_call: TRBD1; j_call: TRBJ2-7; cdr3_aa: CASRPGTATYEQYF; cdr3_nt: TGTGCCAGCAGACCGGGGACAGCAACCTACGAGCAGTACTTC
v_call: TRBV5-6; clone_size: NA; d_call: TRBD1; j_call: TRBJ1-1; cdr3_aa: CASSIYSGTGETEAFF; cdr3_nt: TGTGCCAGCAGCATCTACTCCGGGACAGGGGAAACTGAAGCTTTCTTT
v_call: TRBV6-1; clone_size: NA; d_call: TRBD1; j_call: TRBJ1-2; cdr3_aa: CASSDRGLNNYGYTF; cdr3_nt: TGTGCCAGCAGTGACAGGGGGCTCAATAACTATGGCTACACCTTC
v_call: TRBV11-2; clone_size: NA; d_call: NA; j_call: TRBJ2-3; cdr3_aa: CASSLVIGLITDTQYF; cdr3_nt: TGTGCCAGCAGCTTAGTCATAGGACTTATCACAGATACGCAGTATTTT
v_call: TRBV11-2; clone_size: NA; d_call: NA; j_call: TRBJ1-2; cdr3_aa: CASSLDSPGVDGYTF; cdr3_nt: TGTGCCAGCAGCTTAGATTCCCCAGGGGTTGATGGCTACACCTTC